This is a list of T cell receptor beta chains from one sample in a study of blood T cell repertoires in COVID-19. Profiling relied on immunoSEQ multiplex PCR, and the TCRdb table lists in-frame clones only, not all of them. The data show about 200,000 clones, approximately 80% seen once. Sequencing used peripheral blood. The receptors were gathered from a man aged 35-49 years with acute or convalescent COVID-19. Each CDR3 is given without its conserved first and last residue. Rows give clone size only sometimes, using once, few, many, or a class for an expanded clone.

V	J	size	CDR3
TRBV7-8	TRBJ1-3	once	ASKPQGRDRGTGGNTIY
TRBV19	TRBJ1-1	once	ASSKVQGARTEAF
TRBV5-1	TRBJ1-2	NA	ASSFDRGQGYT
TRBV6-5	TRBJ1-2	few	ASSYSNVLEGRT
TRBV7-9	TRBJ2-7	NA	ASSSNTYRDTIYEQY
TRBV3-1/TRBV3-2	TRBJ2-2	NA	ASSRPGQELF
TRBV10-3	TRBJ1-5	NA	AISGTVNQPQH
TRBV19	TRBJ2-2	NA	ASSRNRVPGELF
TRBV7-9	TRBJ2-1	few	ASSSGQGGEF
TRBV28	TRBJ1-2	NA	ASTNTGGGYGYT
TRBV11-3	TRBJ1-1	NA	ASSPPGVTEAF
TRBV5-1	TRBJ1-4	NA	ASSPRGSGGREKLF
TRBV11-2	TRBJ2-7	NA	ASSLETGGFYEQY
TRBV6-5	TRBJ1-5	few	ASRSTGNQPQH
TRBV14	TRBJ2-5	NA	ASSQERLARVQETQY
TRBV18	TRBJ1-5	NA	ASSPETSSNQPQH
TRBV30	TRBJ1-6	NA	AWSDTGTGGLTLH
TRBV19	TRBJ1-4	NA	ASSIHPTGENEKLF
TRBV27	TRBJ2-7	few	ASRGAYTSYEQY
TRBV12-3/TRBV12-4	TRBJ1-3	once	ASSPFRNTIY
TRBV10-3	TRBJ1-2	NA	AISEVYREYYGYT
TRBV5-4	TRBJ2-1	NA	ASSLIAGGPHEQF
TRBV30	TRBJ2-1	NA	AWSVRTTGDHEQF
TRBV7-2	TRBJ2-1	once	ASDPGQGTYNEQF
TRBV7-2	TRBJ1-2	NA	ASSLAGTGDGYT
TRBV10-3	TRBJ2-3	NA	AISDSGWGADTQY
TRBV19	TRBJ1-2	NA	ASSSPGQGTYGYT
TRBV7-6	TRBJ2-3	NA	ASSLGARPTDTQY
TRBV6-5	TRBJ2-7	NA	ASSHFRQGGSYEQY
TRBV3-1/TRBV3-2	TRBJ2-1	NA	ASSQGTDSYNEQF
TRBV11-2	TRBJ2-3	NA	ASSLGQGPDTQY
TRBV10-3	TRBJ2-1	NA	AIRSITSNEQF
TRBV5-6	TRBJ1-5	NA	ASSLMMGAGQPQH
TRBV6-5	TRBJ2-3	NA	ASARGSGTDTQY
TRBV6-5	TRBJ1-5	once	ASRGQGGGNQPQH
TRBV5-1	TRBJ2-7	NA	ASSFTGDRDYEQY
TRBV7-3	TRBJ2-1	NA	ASSSPSGSHNEQF
TRBV27	TRBJ2-7	NA	ASSLTGVGSYEQY
TRBV7-2	TRBJ1-5	NA	ASSGQEGGPQH
TRBV12-3/TRBV12-4	TRBJ2-7	few	ASSRSGSYEQY
TRBV4-1	TRBJ1-5	NA	ASSQDQQGYQPQH
TRBV7-2	TRBJ2-1	NA	ASRETSGNHNEQF
TRBV15	TRBJ1-1	NA	ATSRDLGTGGAF
TRBV10-1	TRBJ1-3	NA	ASSEGSGGNTIY
TRBV4-3	TRBJ1-1	NA	ASSRYSTRDTEAF
TRBV18	TRBJ2-3	NA	ASSPRGTSGSADTQY
TRBV7-8	TRBJ1-2	few	ASTSFGVSDGPNYGYT
TRBV7-2	TRBJ2-2	NA	ASRLRREGELF
TRBV6-2/TRBV6-3	TRBJ2-1	NA	ASSYSLGVGQINEQF
TRBV3-1/TRBV3-2	TRBJ1-2	once	ASSQSPDSNYGYT
TRBV20-1	TRBJ2-4	NA	SASKGAGTENIQY
TRBV18	TRBJ1-1	NA	ASSPRGEVGTEAF
TRBV5-1	TRBJ1-5	NA	ASSYLPGQDNQPQH
TRBV29-1	TRBJ2-2	NA	SVALTSKHGELF